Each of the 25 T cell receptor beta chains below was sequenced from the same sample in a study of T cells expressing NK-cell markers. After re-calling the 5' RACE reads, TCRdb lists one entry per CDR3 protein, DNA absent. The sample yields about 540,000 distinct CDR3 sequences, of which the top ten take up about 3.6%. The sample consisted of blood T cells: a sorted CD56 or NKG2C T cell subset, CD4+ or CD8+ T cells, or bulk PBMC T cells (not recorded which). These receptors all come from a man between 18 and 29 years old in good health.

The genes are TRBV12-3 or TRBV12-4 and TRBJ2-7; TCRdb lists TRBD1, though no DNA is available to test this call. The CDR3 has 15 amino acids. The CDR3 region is CASSPIRPGSYEQYF.

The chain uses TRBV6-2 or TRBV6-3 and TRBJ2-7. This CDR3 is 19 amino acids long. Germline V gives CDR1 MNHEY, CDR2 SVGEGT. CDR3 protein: CASSYFTSPQPGIPYEQYF.

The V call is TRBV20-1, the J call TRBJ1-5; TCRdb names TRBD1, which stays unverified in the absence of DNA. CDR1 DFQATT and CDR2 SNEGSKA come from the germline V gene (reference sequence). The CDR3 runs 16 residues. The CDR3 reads CSARDLRGTSNQPQHF.

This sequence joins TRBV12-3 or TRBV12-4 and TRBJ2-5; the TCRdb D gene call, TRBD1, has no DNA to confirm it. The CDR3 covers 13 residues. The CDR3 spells CASTLLRGETQYF.

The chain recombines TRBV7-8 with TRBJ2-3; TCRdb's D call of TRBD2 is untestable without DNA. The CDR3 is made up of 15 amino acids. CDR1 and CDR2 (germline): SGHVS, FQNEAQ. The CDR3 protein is CASSLARDLADTQYF.

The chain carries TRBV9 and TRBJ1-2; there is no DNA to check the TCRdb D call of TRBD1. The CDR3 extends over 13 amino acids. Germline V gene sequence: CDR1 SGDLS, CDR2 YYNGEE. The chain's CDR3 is CASSVNSASGYTF. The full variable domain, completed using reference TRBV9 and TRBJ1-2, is DSGVTQTPKHLITATGQRVTLRCSPRSGDLSVYWYQQSLDQGLQFLIQYYNGEERAKGNILERFSAQQFPDLHSELNLSSLELGDSALYFCASSVNSASGYTFGSGTRLTVV.

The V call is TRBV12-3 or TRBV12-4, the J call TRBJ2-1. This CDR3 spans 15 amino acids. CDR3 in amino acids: CASSLVRDFYNEQFF.

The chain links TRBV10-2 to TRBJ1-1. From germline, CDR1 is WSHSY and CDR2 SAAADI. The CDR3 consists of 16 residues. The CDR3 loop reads CASSEYAGKLNTEAFF.

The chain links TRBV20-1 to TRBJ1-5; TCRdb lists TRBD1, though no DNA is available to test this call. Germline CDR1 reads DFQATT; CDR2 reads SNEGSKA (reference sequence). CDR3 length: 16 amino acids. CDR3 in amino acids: CSAEIPGQRWNQPQHF.

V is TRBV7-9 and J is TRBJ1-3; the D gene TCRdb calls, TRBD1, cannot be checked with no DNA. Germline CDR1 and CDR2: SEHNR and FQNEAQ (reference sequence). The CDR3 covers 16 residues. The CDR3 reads CASSTNRGVAGNTIYF.

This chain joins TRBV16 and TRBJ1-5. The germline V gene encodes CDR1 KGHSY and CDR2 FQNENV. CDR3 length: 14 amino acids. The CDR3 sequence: CASSPGAAGQPQHF.

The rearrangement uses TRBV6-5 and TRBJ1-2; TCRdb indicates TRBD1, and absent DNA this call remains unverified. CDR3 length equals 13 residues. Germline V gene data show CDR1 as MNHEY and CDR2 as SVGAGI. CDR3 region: CASSTTGDYGYTF.

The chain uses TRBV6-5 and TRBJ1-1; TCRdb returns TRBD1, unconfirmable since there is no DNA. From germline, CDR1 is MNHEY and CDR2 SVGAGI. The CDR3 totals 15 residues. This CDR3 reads CASRGQGAGETEAFF.

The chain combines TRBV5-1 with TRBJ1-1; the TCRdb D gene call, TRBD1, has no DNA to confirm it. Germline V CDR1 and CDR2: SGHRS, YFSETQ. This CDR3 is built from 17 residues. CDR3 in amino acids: CASSLAGREGRGTEAFF.

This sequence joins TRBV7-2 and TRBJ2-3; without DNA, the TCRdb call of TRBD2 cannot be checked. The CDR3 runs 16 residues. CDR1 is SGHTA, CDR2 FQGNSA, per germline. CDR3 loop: CASSFSEGLAGDTQYF.

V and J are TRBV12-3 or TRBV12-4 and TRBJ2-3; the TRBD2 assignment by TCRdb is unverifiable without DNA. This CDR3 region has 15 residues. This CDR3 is CASSMSSGRARGQYF.

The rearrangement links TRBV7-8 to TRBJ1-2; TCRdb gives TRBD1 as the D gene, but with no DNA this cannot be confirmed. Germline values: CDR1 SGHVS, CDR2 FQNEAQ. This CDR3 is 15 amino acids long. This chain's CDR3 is CASSRQGAAHYGYTF.

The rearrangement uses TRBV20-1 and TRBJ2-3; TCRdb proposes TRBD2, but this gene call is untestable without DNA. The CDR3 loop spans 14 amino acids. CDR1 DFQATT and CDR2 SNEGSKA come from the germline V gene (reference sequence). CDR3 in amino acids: CSASRVARRDTQYF.

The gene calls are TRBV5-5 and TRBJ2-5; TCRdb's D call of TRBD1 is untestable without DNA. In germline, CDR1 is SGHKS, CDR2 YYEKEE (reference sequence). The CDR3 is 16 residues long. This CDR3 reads CASSFTGTGGLKTQYF.

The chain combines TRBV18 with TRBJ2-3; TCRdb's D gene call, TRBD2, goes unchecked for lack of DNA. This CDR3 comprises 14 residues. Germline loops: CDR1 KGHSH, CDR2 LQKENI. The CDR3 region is CASSPQGLGDTQYF.

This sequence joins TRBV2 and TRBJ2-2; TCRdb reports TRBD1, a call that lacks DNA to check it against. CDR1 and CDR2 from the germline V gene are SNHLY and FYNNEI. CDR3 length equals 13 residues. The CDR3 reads CASKTGVAGELFF.

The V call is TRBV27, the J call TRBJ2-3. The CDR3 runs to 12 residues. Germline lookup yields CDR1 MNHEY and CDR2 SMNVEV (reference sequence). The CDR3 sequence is CASPETTDTQYF.

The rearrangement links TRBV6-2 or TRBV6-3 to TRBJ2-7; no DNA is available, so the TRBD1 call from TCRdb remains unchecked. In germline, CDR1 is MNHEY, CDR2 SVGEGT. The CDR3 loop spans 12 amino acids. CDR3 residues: CASSYSSGPHDF.

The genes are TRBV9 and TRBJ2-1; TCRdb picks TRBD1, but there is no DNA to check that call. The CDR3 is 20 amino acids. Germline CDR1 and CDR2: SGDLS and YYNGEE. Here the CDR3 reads CASSPRGGTDRVASRNEQFF.

CDR3 in amino acids: CASTRAGANTEAFF. The gene calls are TRBV7-2 and TRBJ1-1; no DNA is available, so the TRBD1 call from TCRdb remains unchecked. CDR1 and CDR2 (germline): SGHTA, FQGNSA. The CDR3 has 14 residues.